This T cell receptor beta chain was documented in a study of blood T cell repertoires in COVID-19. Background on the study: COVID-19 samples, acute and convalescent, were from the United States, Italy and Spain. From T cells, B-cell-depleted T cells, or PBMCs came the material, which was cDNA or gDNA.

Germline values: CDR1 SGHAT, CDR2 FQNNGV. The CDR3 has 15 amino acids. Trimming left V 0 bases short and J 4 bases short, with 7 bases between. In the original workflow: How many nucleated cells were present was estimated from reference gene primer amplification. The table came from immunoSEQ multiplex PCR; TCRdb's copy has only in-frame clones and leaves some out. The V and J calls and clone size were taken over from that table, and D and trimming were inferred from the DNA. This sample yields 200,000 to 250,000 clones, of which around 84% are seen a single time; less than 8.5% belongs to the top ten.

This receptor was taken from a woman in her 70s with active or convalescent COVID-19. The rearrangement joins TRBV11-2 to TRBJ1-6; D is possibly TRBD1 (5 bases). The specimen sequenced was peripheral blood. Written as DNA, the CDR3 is TGTGCCAGCAGCTTAGACGGGACTTATAATTCACCCCTCCACTTT. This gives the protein CASSLDGTYNSPLHF. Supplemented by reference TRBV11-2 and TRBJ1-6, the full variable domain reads EAGVAQSPRYKIIEKRQSVAFWCNPISGHATLYWYQQILGQGPKLLIQFQNNGVVDDSQLPKDRFSAERLKGVDSTLKIQPAKLEDSAVYLCASSLDGTYNSPLHFGNGTRLTVT.